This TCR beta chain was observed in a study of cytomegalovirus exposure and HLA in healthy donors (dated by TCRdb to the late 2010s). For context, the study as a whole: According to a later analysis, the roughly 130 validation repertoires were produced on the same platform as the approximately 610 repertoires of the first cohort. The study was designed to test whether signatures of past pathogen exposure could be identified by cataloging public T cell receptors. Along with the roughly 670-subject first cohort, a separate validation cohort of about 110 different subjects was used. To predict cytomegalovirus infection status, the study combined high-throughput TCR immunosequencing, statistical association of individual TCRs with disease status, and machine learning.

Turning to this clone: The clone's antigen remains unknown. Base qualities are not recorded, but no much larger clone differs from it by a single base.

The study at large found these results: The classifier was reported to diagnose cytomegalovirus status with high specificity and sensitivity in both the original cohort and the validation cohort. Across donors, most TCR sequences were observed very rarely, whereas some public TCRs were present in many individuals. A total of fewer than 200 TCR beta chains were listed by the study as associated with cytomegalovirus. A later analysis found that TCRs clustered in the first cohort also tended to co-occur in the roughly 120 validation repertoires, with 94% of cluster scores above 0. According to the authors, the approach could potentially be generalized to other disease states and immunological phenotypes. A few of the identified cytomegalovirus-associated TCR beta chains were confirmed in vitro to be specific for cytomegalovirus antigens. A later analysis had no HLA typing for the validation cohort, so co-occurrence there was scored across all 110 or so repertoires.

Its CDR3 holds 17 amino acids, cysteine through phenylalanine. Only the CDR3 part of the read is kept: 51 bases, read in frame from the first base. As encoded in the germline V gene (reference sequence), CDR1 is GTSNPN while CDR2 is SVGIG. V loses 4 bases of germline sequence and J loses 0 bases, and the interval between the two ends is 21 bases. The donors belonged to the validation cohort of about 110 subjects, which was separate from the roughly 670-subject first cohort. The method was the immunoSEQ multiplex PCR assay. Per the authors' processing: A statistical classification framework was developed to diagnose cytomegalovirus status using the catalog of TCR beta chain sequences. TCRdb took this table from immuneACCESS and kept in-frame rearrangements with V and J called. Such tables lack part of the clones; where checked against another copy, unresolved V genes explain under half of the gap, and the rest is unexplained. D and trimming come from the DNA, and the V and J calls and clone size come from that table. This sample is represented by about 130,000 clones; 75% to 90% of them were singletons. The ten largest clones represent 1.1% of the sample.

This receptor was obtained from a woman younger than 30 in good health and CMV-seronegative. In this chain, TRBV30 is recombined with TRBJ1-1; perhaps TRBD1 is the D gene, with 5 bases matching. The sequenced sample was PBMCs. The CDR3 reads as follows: CAWKSMGGTYVNTEAFF. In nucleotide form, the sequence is TGTGCCTGGAAGTCTATGGGGGGGACTTATGTGAACACTGAAGCTTTCTTT.